This T cell receptor (beta chain) was identified during a study of cytomegalovirus exposure and HLA in healthy donors. Concerning this clone itself: Its antigen is still unknown.

Study-wide points: In a later analysis, first-cohort TCR clusters were found to tend to co-occur in the 90 to 150 validation repertoires. In vitro confirmation showed three CMV-associated chains to be CMV antigen specific. Most TCR sequences were rare, but some public TCRs occurred in many donors.

Repertoires were generated with immunoSEQ multiplex PCR, while TCRdb's copy carries only in-frame clones and drops some. This table has about 90,000 clones, roughly 80% appearing once. The donors were part of the approximately 130-subject validation cohort, which stood apart from the roughly 670-subject first cohort. With V trimmed by 3 bases and J by 4 bases, 5 bases remained unmatched. Germline CDR1 reads SGDLS; CDR2 reads YYNGEE. The CDR3 spans 14 residues. The clonotype comes from a woman between 18 and 29 years old in good health and CMV-seropositive. The sample consisted of PBMCs. This chain uses TRBV9 with TRBJ1-1, with 8 bases identical to TRBD1. The CDR3 bases are TGTGCCAGCAGCGCCCGGACAGGGTCCACTGAAGCTTTCTTT. Translation gives CASSARTGSTEAFF.